This TCR beta chain was captured by sequencing in a study of blood T cells in healthy people across ages. The overall study: Per every two T cells, about one barcoded beta molecule was captured by template switching.

The study, taken as a whole, reports: Naive CD4+ cells and diversity were both higher in long-lived donors than in aged donors. A strong correlation was seen between TCR beta diversity and naive T cell percentage.

This clonotype was seen at least ten times. Its antigen remains unknown. A second PCR of 7 to 11 cycles used a sample-barcoded 5' primer and a J-beta primer mix. Using its own MiXCR run on the 5' RACE reads, TCRdb lists one record per CDR3 protein. There are 850,000 or so distinct CDR3 sequences in the sample; 29% occur only once, and around 15% lies in the top ten. V dropped 5 bases and J dropped 0 bases, with 11 bases sitting between them. The V gene's germline CDR1 is SGHTA and CDR2 FQGNSA. This CDR3 region has 14 residues. V gene TRBV7-2 combines with J gene TRBJ2-7, with a tentative D call TRBD2 (5 bases). Material for sequencing was blood. The clonotype was recovered from a woman over 75 in good health. CDR3 amino acids: CASSLGRDSYEQYF. The CDR3 region has the DNA TGTGCCAGCAGCCTAGGACGGGACTCCTACGAGCAGTACTTC.